Shown below are 14 T cell receptor beta chains from a single sample sequenced in a study of cytomegalovirus exposure and HLA in healthy donors. The PCR contained 60 Vbeta and 13 Jbeta primers. Profiled with immunoSEQ multiplex PCR; TCRdb holds only in-frame clones, not every one. The sample contains roughly 200,000 clones, 70% to 80% of which appear only once. Specimen: PBMCs. All receptors derive from a woman in her 30s in good health and CMV-seropositive.

CDR3 nucleotide sequence: TGCAGCGTGCTCTGGGACACAATCTACAATGAGCAGTTCTTC. Translated: CSVLWDTIYNEQFF. The rearrangement joins TRBV29-1 to TRBJ2-1, with TRBD1 as a possible D gene (6 bases). This CDR3 is built from 14 residues. Deletions cut 6 bases from V and 3 bases from J, with 15 bases between. CDR1 is SQVTM, CDR2 ANQGSEA, per germline.

CDR3 region: CASSQEKGQINTEAFF. CDR3 bases: TGTGCCAGCAGCCAAGAAAAAGGACAGATAAACACTGAAGCTTTCTTT. J is TRBJ1-1 and V is TRBV4-2; a possible D gene is TRBD1 (6 bases). V was pared by 0 bases and J by 2 bases, with 13 bases between. Per the germline V gene, CDR1 is LGHNA and CDR2 is YNFKEQ. The CDR3 consists of 16 residues.

This chain joins TRBV7-6 and TRBJ2-4; possibly TRBD1 for D (6 bases). The germline V gene has CDR1 SGHVS and CDR2 FNYEAQ. Trimming stripped 3 bases from V and 10 bases from J, with 16 bases between. The CDR3 covers 14 residues. The CDR3 reads CASSLYRERGIQYF. CDR3 DNA: TGTGCCAGCAGCTTGTACAGGGAAAGGGGGATTCAGTACTTC. The full variable domain, rest sourced from reference TRBV7-6 and TRBJ2-4, is GAGVSQSPRYKVTKRGQDVALRCDPISGHVSLYWYRQALGQGPEFLTYFNYEAQQDKSGLPNDRFSAERPEGSISTLTIQRTEQRDSAMYRCASSLYRERGIQYFGAGTRLSVL.

This chain links TRBV18 with TRBJ2-1; 7 positions match TRBD1. The CDR3 runs 13 residues. With V trimmed by 6 bases and J by 6 bases, 5 bases remained unmatched. Germline V CDR1 and CDR2: KGHSH, LQKENI. The CDR3 is CASSRQGVNEQFF. The CDR3 DNA reads TGTGCCAGCTCGCGGCAGGGGGTCAATGAGCAGTTCTTC.

Only one count was recorded for this clone. This CDR3 reads CASSSTGAGANVLTF. In DNA form, the CDR3 reads TGCGCCAGCAGCTCTACAGGGGCTGGGGCCAACGTCCTGACTTTC. The V gene is TRBV5-1, the J gene TRBJ2-6, with 7 bases lining up with TRBD1. The length of the CDR3 is 15 residues. CDR1 SGHRS and CDR2 YFSETQ come from the germline V gene. J was trimmed by 2 bases and V by 3 bases; bases with no gene match: 2.

The CDR3 nucleotides read TGCGCCAGCAGCCAAGAGGGGCGATACAATGAGCAGTTCTTC. Its protein product is CASSQEGRYNEQFF. The rearrangement links TRBV4-1 to TRBJ2-1; tentatively, D is TRBD1 (5 bases). The V end lost 0 bases, the J end lost 4 bases, and 7 bases lay between the germline ends. Germline V gene sequence: CDR1 MGHRA, CDR2 YSYEKL. CDR3 length equals 14 residues.

The chain couples TRBV27 to TRBJ2-7, with 11 bases identical to TRBD2. Germline-derived CDR1 and CDR2 are MNHEY and SMNVEV (reference sequence). This CDR3 comprises 13 residues. The J segment lost 12 bases and the V segment lost 0 bases, leaving 4 bases of the junction unmatched. The CDR3 bases are TGTGCCAGCAGTTTATCTACTAGCGGGAGACCGTACTTC. Protein: CASSLSTSGRPYF.

This clone was observed a few times. This chain links TRBV15 with TRBJ1-2, with D maybe TRBD1 (5 bases). The germline V and J ends were trimmed by 0 bases and 3 bases, with 17 bases remaining between them. Germline V lookup: CDR1 LNHNV, CDR2 YYDKDF (reference sequence). This CDR3 has 17 residues. CDR3 residues: CATSRDSGGVSYYGYTF. The CDR3, as DNA: TGTGCCACCAGCAGAGATTCTGGAGGGGTATCGTACTATGGCTACACCTTC.

The chain has TRBV5-1 and TRBJ2-2, with TRBD1 matching 8 bases. V shed 3 bases and J 3 bases; nucleotides not matched to a gene: 7. This CDR3 spans 16 amino acids. CDR1 SGHRS and CDR2 YFSETQ come from the germline V gene. CDR3 nucleotides: TGCGCCAGCAGCTCAGTTCAGGGGGCGTACACCGGGGAGCTGTTTTTT. As protein: CASSSVQGAYTGELFF.

The genes are TRBV6-4 and TRBJ2-7; 7 bases are a match to TRBD1. Germline V gene data show CDR1 as MRHNA and CDR2 as SNTAGT. This CDR3 comprises 15 residues. With V trimmed by 3 bases and J by 0 bases, 5 bases remained unmatched. CDR3: CASSDYRGSSYEQYF. The CDR3 DNA reads TGTGCCAGCAGTGATTACAGGGGTAGCTCCTACGAGCAGTACTTC.

The V gene is TRBV11-3, the J gene TRBJ2-5, with 13 positions matching TRBD2. Germline values: CDR1 SGHNT, CDR2 YENEEA. The CDR3 spans 15 residues. Unmatched junction bases numbered 4, after V lost 5 bases and J lost 4 bases. Here the CDR3 DNA reads TGTGCCAGCAGCCGACTAGCGGGAGGAGGAGAGACCCAGTACTTC. Residues: CASSRLAGGGETQYF.

This clone was detected only a few times. V usage is TRBV9 and J usage is TRBJ2-5, with no clear D. CDR1 is SGDLS, CDR2 YYNGEE, per germline. V lost 0 bases and J 1 base, leaving 7 bases between the germline ends. This CDR3 has 14 residues. CDR3 amino acids: CASSVGLIQETQYF. Here the CDR3 DNA reads TGTGCCAGCAGCGTAGGACTGATCCAAGAGACCCAGTACTTC.

CDR3 sequence reads: CASRTEAYEQYF. The CDR3 nucleotides are TGTGCCAGCAGGACCGAGGCCTACGAGCAGTACTTC. J is TRBJ2-7 and V is TRBV6-5; D is ambiguous. Germline CDR1 is MNHEY and CDR2 is SVGAGI. CDR3 length: 12 amino acids. The germline V and J ends were trimmed by 6 bases and 2 bases, with 8 bases remaining between them.

This chain uses TRBV5-6 with TRBJ2-6; 12 nucleotides agree with TRBD1. The V gene end was trimmed by 4 bases and the J gene end by 5 bases; junction bases not matched to a gene: 7. Per the germline V gene, CDR1 is SGHDT and CDR2 is YYEEEE. This CDR3 has 17 amino acids. CDR3: CASSPPGQGAWANVLTF. In DNA form, the CDR3 reads TGTGCCAGCAGCCCGCCGGGACAGGGGGCTTGGGCCAACGTCCTGACTTTC.